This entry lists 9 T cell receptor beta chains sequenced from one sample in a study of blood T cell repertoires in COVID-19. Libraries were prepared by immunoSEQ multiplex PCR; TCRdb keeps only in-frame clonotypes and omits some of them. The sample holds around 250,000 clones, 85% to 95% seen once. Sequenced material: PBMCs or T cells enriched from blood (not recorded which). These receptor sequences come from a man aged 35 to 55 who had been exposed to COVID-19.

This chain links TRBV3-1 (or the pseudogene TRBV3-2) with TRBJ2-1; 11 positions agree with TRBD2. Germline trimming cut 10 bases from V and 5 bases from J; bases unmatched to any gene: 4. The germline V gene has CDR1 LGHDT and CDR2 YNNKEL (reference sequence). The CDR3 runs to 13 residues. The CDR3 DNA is TGTGCCATCGCGACTAGCGGGAACAATGAGCAGTTCTTC. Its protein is CAIATSGNNEQFF.

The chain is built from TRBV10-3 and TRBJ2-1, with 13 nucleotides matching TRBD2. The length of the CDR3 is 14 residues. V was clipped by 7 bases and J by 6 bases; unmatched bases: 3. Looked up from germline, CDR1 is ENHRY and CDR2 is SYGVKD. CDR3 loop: CAITGTSGTNEQFF. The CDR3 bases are TGTGCCATCACCGGGACTAGCGGGACCAATGAGCAGTTCTTC.

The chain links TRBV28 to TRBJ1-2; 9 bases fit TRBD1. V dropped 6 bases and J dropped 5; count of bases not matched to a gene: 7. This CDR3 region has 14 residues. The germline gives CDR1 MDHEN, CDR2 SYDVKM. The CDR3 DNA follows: TGTGCCAGCAGACCGGGACAGGGAGTATATGGCTACACCTTC. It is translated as CASRPGQGVYGYTF.

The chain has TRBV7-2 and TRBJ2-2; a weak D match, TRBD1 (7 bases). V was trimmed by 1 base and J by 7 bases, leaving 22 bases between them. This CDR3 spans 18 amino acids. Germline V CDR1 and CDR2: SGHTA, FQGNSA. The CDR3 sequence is CASSLVFTPRGERGELFF. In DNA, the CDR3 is TGTGCCAGCAGCTTAGTATTTACTCCCAGGGGGGAGCGCGGGGAGCTGTTTTTT.

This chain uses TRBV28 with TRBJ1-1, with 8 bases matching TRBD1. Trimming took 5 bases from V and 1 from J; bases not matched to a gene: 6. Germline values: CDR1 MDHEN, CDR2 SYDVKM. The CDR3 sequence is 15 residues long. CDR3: CASSPLTGANTEAFF. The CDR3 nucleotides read TGTGCCAGCAGTCCGTTGACAGGGGCGAACACTGAAGCTTTCTTT.

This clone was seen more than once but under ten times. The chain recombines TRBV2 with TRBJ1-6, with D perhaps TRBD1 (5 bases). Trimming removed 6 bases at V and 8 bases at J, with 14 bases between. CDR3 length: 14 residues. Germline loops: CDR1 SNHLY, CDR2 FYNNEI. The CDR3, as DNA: TGTGCCAGCAGCGAGGAAAGGGGTGATTCACCCCTCCACTTT. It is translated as CASSEERGDSPLHF.

The CDR3 here is CASSLSVGETQYF. The CDR3 DNA follows: TGTGCCAGCAGCTTAAGCGTCGGAGAGACCCAGTACTTC. The J gene is TRBJ2-5, the V gene TRBV7-3; the D is unclear. Trimming stripped 1 base from V and 4 bases from J, with 7 bases between. Per germline, CDR1 SGHTA and CDR2 FQGTGA. This CDR3 region has 13 residues. The variable domain in full, completed from reference TRBV7-3 and TRBJ2-5, reads GAGVSQTPSNKVTEKGKYVELRCDPISGHTALYWYRQSLGQGPEFLIYFQGTGAADDSGLPNDRFFAVRPEGSVSTLKIQRTERGDSAVYLCASSLSVGETQYFGPGTRLLVL.

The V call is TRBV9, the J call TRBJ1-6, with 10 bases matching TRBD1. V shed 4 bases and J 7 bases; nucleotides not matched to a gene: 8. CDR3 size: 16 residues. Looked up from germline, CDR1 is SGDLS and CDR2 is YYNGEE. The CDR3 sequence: CASSPPWGQGNSPLHF. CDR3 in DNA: TGTGCCAGCAGCCCCCCATGGGGACAGGGGAATTCACCCCTCCACTTT.

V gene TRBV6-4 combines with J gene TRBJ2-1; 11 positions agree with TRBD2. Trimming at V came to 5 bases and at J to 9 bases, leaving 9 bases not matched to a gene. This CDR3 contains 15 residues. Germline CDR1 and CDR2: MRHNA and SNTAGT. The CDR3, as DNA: TGTGCCAGCAGTCGTTCGGATAGCGGGAGGGGTGAGCAGTTCTTC. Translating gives CASSRSDSGRGEQFF.